The T cell receptor (beta chain) described here comes from a study of OX40 agonist ivuxolimab in advanced cancers. Broadly, across the study: Ivuxolimab was an agonistic, fully human IgG2 monoclonal antibody directed against OX40 (CD134), a costimulatory receptor. Intravenous ivuxolimab was administered to patients every 2 weeks at six dose levels: 0.01, 0.1, 0.3, 1.5, 3 and 10 mg/kg. Of the approximately 54 patients in dose escalation, around 20 had hepatocellular carcinoma, about 15 had melanoma, 9 had renal cell carcinoma and 9 had head and neck cancer. The dose-escalation cohort was around 84% male with a mean age of roughly 60 years, ranging from 23 to 79. Patients were allowed to have had prior anti-PD-1, anti-PD-L1 or anti-CTLA-4 therapy, and around 37% of the dose-escalation patients had previously received checkpoint inhibitors. Partial responses occurred in three dose-escalation patients: two with cutaneous melanoma and one with hepatocellular carcinoma. Peripheral TCRbeta sequencing aimed to test whether ivuxolimab altered TCR sequence diversity and caused clonal T-cell expansion. The paper reports the monotherapy dose-escalation portion (N ≈ 52 patients) of the phase I ivuxolimab trial. The paper's findings and limits, for the study overall: Low levels of normalized T-cell clonal expansion were also seen in some nonresponding patients. In the 0.1-3.0 mg/kg groups, partial responders were among the patients with the lowest normalized peripheral clonal expansion, particularly in CD8+ T cells. On average, CD8+ T cells showed more expanded clones than CD4+ T cells after ivuxolimab. At doses of 0.1 to 3.0 mg/kg, clonal expansion of both CD4+ and CD8+ blood T cells was observed from baseline to week 6. Antigen specificity was not determined for the clonally expanded peripheral T cells.

The trial excluded patients who had a history of autoimmune disease or were on systemic immunosuppression. In every dose cohort, peripheral blood was drawn for TCR sequencing at baseline, cycle 4 day 1, and cycle 7 day 1. Samples came from an open-label, multicenter, first-in-human phase I dose-escalation trial of ivuxolimab. The trial enrolled adults with locally advanced or metastatic head and neck squamous cell, hepatocellular, melanoma or renal cell carcinoma. Before TCR sequencing, CD4+ and CD8+ T cells were separately sorted from peripheral blood. To sequence the TCRbeta CDR3 region, genomic DNA was isolated from the sorted cells. TCRbeta CDR3 regions were sequenced using the immunoSEQ Assay. Not all clones reach the TCRdb copy of this immuneACCESS table, which keeps in-frame sequences only. Checked studies attribute under half of the gap to unresolved V genes and leave the rest unexplained. The sample table records tens of thousands of clones; more than 75% of these occur just once. The ten most abundant clones make up less than 0.4% of the sample.

Remarks on this clone: Its antigen target is currently unknown. No base qualities exist here, and no much larger clone lies one base off it.

This receptor was obtained from an adult with an advanced solid tumor such as melanoma, head and neck, liver or kidney cancer. Sequences were derived from CD4+ or CD8+ T cells sorted from blood, sampled in a trial of the OX40 agonist ivuxolimab.

The CDR3 has the sequence CSVVKAGNTEAFF. The nucleotide sequence is given as TGCAGCGTTGTTAAGGCGGGGAACACTGAAGCTTTCTTT. The rearranged chain carries TRBV29-1 and TRBJ1-1; no D gene can be assigned with confidence. The cysteine opens and the phenylalanine closes a CDR3 of 13 amino acids. Only the CDR3 part of the read is kept: 39 bases, read in frame from the first base. The germline V gene sets CDR1 to SQVTM and CDR2 to ANQGSEA. A distance of 10 bases separates the germline ends of V and J, which lose 4 bases and 1 base respectively.